This T cell receptor beta chain was captured in a study of identical twins. Study-level points and caveats: One should note that invariant MAIT and iNKT cells could partly confound zero-insertion analyses. Some out-of-frame alpha sequences were shared by twins, and these showed excess low generation probability. The conclusions drew on cross-sectional statistical analysis instead of tracking the same donors.

Via MiXCR, TCRdb re-called the 5' RACE reads, giving one row per CDR3 protein. The sample has 650,000 to 750,000 distinct CDR3 sequences, less than 25% seen once. V was pared by 7 bases and J by 0 bases, with 7 bases of the junction left unmatched. Germline CDR1 DFQATT, CDR2 SNEGSKA (reference sequence). The CDR3 extends over 14 amino acids. This clonotype was found a few times. Its antigen is not known. In addition, the sample was reused for a study of T cells expressing NK-cell markers.

Sample: PBMCs. This receptor was identified in a young woman in good health. The genes are TRBV20-1 and TRBJ2-3, with 7 bases matching TRBD2. The CDR3 spells CSVGQRGSTDTQYF. CDR3 coding DNA: TGCAGTGTTGGCCAGCGGGGAAGCACAGATACGCAGTATTTT.